The 3 T cell receptor beta chains listed next were all sequenced from one sample in a study of blood T cell repertoires in COVID-19. Sequencing was performed with immunoSEQ multiplex PCR; in TCRdb, only in-frame clones are kept and a portion is missing. The sample shows under 170,000 clones, over 65% of them seen only once. The specimen was peripheral blood. Receptor source: a man aged 70 or older with acute or convalescent COVID-19.

The chain joins TRBV29-1 to TRBJ2-4; TRBD1 might be the D (6 bases). Germline CDR1 is SQVTM and CDR2 is ANQGSEA. This CDR3 has 15 residues. The V and J ends lost 0 bases and 8 bases respectively, with 17 bases between them. CDR3 bases: TGCAGCGTTGAAGATGGTTCACAGGGTAGGGACATTCAGTACTTC. Its protein is CSVEDGSQGRDIQYF.

Concerning this clone itself: Its ends do not fully match the called genes, so a read error is possible. V and J are TRBV4-2 and TRBJ1-5, with TRBD1 as a possible D gene (6 bases). In germline, CDR1 is LGHNA, CDR2 YNFKEQ. This CDR3 is built from 16 residues. Written as DNA, the CDR3 is TGTGCCAGCAGTCAAGCGGCTTTGCAGGGGCATCAGCCCCAGCATTTT. Translation gives CASSQAALQGHQPQHF.

The chain carries TRBV6-6 and TRBJ1-5; 7 bases line up with TRBD1. The length of the CDR3 is 15 residues. With 6 bases clipped from V and 2 bases from J, the junction kept 7 bases outside the gene matches. Germline V gene data show CDR1 as MNHNY and CDR2 as SVGAGI (reference sequence). The CDR3 loop reads CASRQQGFGNQPQHF. The DNA for the CDR3 is TGTGCCAGCAGACAACAGGGGTTCGGCAATCAGCCCCAGCATTTT.